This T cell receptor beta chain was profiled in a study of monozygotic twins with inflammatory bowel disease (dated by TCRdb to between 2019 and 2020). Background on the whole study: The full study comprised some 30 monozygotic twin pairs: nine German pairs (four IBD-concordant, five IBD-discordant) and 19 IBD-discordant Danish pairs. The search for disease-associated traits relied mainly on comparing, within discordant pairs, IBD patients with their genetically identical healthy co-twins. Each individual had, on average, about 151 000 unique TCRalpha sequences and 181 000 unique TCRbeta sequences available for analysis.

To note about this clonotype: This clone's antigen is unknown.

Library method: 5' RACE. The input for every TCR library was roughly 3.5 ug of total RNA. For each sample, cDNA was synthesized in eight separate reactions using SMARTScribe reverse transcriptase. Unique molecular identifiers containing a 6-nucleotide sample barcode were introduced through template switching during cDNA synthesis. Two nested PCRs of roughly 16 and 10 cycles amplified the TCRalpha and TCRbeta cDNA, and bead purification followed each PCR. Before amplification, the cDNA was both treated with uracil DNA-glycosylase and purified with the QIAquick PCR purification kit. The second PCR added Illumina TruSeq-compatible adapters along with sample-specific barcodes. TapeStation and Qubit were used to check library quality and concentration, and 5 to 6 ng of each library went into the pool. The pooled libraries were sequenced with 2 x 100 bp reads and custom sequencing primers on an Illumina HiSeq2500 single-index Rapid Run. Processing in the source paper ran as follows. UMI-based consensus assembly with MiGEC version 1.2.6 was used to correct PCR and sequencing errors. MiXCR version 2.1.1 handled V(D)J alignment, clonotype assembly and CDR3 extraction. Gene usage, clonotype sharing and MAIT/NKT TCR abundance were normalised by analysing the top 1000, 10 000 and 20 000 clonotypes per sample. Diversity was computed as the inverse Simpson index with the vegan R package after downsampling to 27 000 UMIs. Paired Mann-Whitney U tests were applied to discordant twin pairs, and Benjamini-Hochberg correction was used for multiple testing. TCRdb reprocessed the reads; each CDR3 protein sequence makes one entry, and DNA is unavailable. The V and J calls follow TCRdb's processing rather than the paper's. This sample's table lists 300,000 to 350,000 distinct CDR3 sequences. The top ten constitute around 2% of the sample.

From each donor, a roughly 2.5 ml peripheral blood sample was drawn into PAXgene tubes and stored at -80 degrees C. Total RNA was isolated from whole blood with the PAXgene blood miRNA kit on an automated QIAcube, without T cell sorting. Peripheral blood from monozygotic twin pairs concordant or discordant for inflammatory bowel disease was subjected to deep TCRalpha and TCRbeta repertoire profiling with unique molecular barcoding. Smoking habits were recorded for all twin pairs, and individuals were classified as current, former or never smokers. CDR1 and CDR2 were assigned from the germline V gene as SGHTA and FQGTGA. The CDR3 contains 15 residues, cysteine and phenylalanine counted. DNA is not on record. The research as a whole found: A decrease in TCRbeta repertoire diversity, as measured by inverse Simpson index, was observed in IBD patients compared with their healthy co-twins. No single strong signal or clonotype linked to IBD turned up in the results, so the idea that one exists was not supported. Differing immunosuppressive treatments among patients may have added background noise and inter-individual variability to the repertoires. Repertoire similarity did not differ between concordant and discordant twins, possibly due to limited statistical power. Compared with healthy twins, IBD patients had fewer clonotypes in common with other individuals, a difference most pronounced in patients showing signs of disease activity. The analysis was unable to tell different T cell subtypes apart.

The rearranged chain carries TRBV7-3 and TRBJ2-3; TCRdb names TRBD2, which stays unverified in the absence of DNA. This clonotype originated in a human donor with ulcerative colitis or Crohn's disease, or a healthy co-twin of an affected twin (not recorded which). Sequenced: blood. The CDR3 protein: CASSLSGSWADTQYF. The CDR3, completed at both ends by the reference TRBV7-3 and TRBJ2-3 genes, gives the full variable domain GAGVSQTPSNKVTEKGKYVELRCDPISGHTALYWYRQSLGQGPEFLIYFQGTGAADDSGLPNDRFFAVRPEGSVSTLKIQRTERGDSAVYLCASSLSGSWADTQYFGPGTRLTVL.